This T cell receptor (beta chain) was retrieved from a study of CD8 T cells in ankylosing spondylitis. Study findings and constraints: Reports of some motif variants in reactive arthritis synovial fluid and blood predate this one. Made up of eight highly homologous variants, a TCR beta motif appeared characteristic of ankylosing spondylitis blood.

TCRdb redid the calling of the 5' RACE reads with MiXCR, one entry per CDR3 protein. Among roughly 670,000 distinct CDR3 sequences listed, 15% to 20% were seen once. CDR3 size: 15 residues. Germline V gene sequence: CDR1 DFQATT, CDR2 SNEGSKA (reference sequence). V lost 1 base to trimming and J lost 5 bases, with 17 bases between them. A remark on this clonotype: Its antigen is as yet unknown.

This sequence was found in a male donor with ankylosing spondylitis. The sample taken for sequencing was blood, either unsorted or a sorted T cell fraction (not recorded which). The chain carries TRBV20-1 and TRBJ1-1; possible D gene TRBD1, 6 bases. The CDR3 region has the DNA TGCAGTGCTAGAGCCACAGGGTCGGTGGGGACTGAAGCTTTCTTT. This encodes CSARATGSVGTEAFF.